This is a list of T cell receptor beta chains from one sample in a study of Graves' ophthalmopathy and Graves' hyperthyroidism. Each CDR3 protein is one row after TCRdb ran MiXCR on the multiplex PCR reads. The sample comprises around 1,200,000 distinct CDR3 sequences, about two fifths of which are singletons, and 11% rests with the top ten. Source material: peripheral blood or thyroid tissue (not recorded which). The receptors shown here come from an adult man with Graves' hyperthyroidism. Both conserved end residues are part of each CDR3. Each record gives: clone size, V gene, J gene, D gene, CDR3 protein, CDR3 DNA. D genes are given only for firm matches. Only part of the rows carry a size: once, few, many, or a class if the clone is expanded.

clone size: few; V gene: TRBV19; J gene: TRBJ2-7; D gene: NA; CDR3 protein: CASSTLKIDRGITYEQYF; CDR3 DNA: TGTGCCAGTAGTACCCTCAAAATTGACAGAGGGATTACCTACGAGCAGTACTTC
clone size: NA; V gene: TRBV6-1; J gene: TRBJ1-5; D gene: TRBD1; CDR3 protein: CASSYTTGGF; CDR3 DNA: TGTGCCAGCAGTTACACCACAGGGGGCTTT
clone size: many; V gene: TRBV20-1; J gene: TRBJ1-2; D gene: TRBD1; CDR3 protein: CSAREEGDSSVGYTF; CDR3 DNA: TGCAGTGCTAGAGAGGAGGGGGACAGCTCCGTTGGCTACACCTTC
clone size: many; V gene: TRBV12-3/TRBV12-4; J gene: TRBJ2-7; D gene: NA; CDR3 protein: CASSFRAYEQYF; CDR3 DNA: TGTGCCAGCAGTTTCCGTGCCTACGAGCAGTACTTC
clone size: NA; V gene: TRBV6-1; J gene: TRBJ2-5; D gene: TRBD1; CDR3 protein: CASSSSQTGNQETQYF; CDR3 DNA: TGTGCCAGCAGTTCCTCTCAGACAGGGAACCAAGAGACCCAGTACTTC
clone size: NA; V gene: TRBV24-1; J gene: TRBJ2-5; D gene: TRBD1; CDR3 protein: CATGSGQAEETQYF; CDR3 DNA: TGTGCCACGGGAAGCGGACAGGCGGAAGAGACCCAGTACTTC
clone size: NA; V gene: TRBV19; J gene: TRBJ2-7; D gene: NA; CDR3 protein: CASGPGPYEQYF; CDR3 DNA: TGTGCCAGTGGACCCGGCCCCTACGAGCAGTACTTC
clone size: NA; V gene: TRBV25-1; J gene: TRBJ1-4; D gene: TRBD1; CDR3 protein: CASSDAGGAEKLFF; CDR3 DNA: TGTGCCAGCAGTGACGCAGGGGGCGCTGAAAAACTGTTTTTT
clone size: NA; V gene: TRBV11-2; J gene: TRBJ2-5; D gene: NA; CDR3 protein: CASSHVLAQETQYF; CDR3 DNA: TGTGCCAGCAGCCATGTTTTAGCCCAAGAGACCCAGTACTTC
clone size: NA; V gene: TRBV19; J gene: TRBJ1-4; D gene: NA; CDR3 protein: CASSGMGRGLLYEKLFF; CDR3 DNA: TGTGCCAGTAGTGGAATGGGCAGGGGCCTACTATATGAAAAACTGTTTTTT
clone size: NA; V gene: TRBV7-9; J gene: TRBJ2-7; D gene: TRBD2; CDR3 protein: CASSLSSGANYEQYF; CDR3 DNA: TGTGCCAGCAGCTTGTCCAGCGGGGCAAACTACGAGCAGTACTTC
clone size: NA; V gene: TRBV6-2/TRBV6-3; J gene: TRBJ1-1; D gene: NA; CDR3 protein: CASSATGAVTEASF; CDR3 DNA: TGTGCCAGCTCAGCGACGGGGGCTGTCACTGAAGCTTCCTTT
clone size: few; V gene: TRBV7-8; J gene: TRBJ1-1; D gene: NA; CDR3 protein: CASSRTSRIVTEAFF; CDR3 DNA: TGTGCCAGCAGCCGCACATCTAGAATTGTAACTGAAGCTTTCTTT
clone size: once; V gene: TRBV5-6; J gene: TRBJ1-2; D gene: TRBD1; CDR3 protein: CASSLTGGYSGYTF; CDR3 DNA: TGTGCCAGCAGCTTAACAGGGGGGTACTCTGGCTACACCTTC
clone size: many; V gene: TRBV7-9; J gene: TRBJ2-5; D gene: NA; CDR3 protein: CASTTREIQETQYF; CDR3 DNA: TGTGCCAGCACCACCCGGGAAATCCAAGAGACCCAGTACTTC
clone size: NA; V gene: TRBV7-9; J gene: TRBJ2-7; D gene: NA; CDR3 protein: CASSLGEITYEQYF; CDR3 DNA: TGTGCCAGCAGCTTAGGGGAGATTACCTACGAGCAGTACTTC
clone size: NA; V gene: TRBV15; J gene: TRBJ2-5; D gene: NA; CDR3 protein: CATSRDRADQETQYF; CDR3 DNA: TGTGCCACCAGCAGAGATCGTGCGGACCAAGAGACCCAGTACTTC
clone size: many; V gene: TRBV12-3/TRBV12-4; J gene: TRBJ2-3; D gene: NA; CDR3 protein: CASSFASTDTQYF; CDR3 DNA: TGTGCCAGCAGTTTCGCTAGCACAGATACGCAGTATTTT
clone size: NA; V gene: TRBV24-1; J gene: TRBJ2-6; D gene: NA; CDR3 protein: CATSASFATGRSGANVLTF; CDR3 DNA: TGTGCCACCAGTGCCTCTTTTGCGACAGGGAGGTCTGGGGCCAACGTCCTGACTTTC
clone size: many; V gene: TRBV7-8; J gene: TRBJ1-5; D gene: NA; CDR3 protein: CASSHPTIGGNQPQHF; CDR3 DNA: TGTGCCAGCAGCCACCCCACGATCGGCGGCAATCAGCCCCAGCATTTT
clone size: NA; V gene: TRBV28; J gene: TRBJ2-5; D gene: NA; CDR3 protein: CASQRTNQETQYF; CDR3 DNA: TGTGCCAGTCAACGGACGAACCAAGAGACCCAGTACTTC
clone size: many; V gene: TRBV12-3/TRBV12-4; J gene: TRBJ1-5; D gene: TRBD1; CDR3 protein: CASIQQGASQPQHF; CDR3 DNA: TGTGCCAGCATTCAACAGGGGGCAAGTCAGCCCCAGCATTTT
clone size: NA; V gene: TRBV7-9; J gene: TRBJ2-7; D gene: TRBD2; CDR3 protein: CASSFVLAGGSYEQYF; CDR3 DNA: TGTGCCAGCAGCTTCGTTTTAGCGGGAGGGTCCTACGAGCAGTACTTC
clone size: once; V gene: TRBV2; J gene: TRBJ2-1; D gene: NA; CDR3 protein: CASISSLGRNEQFF; CDR3 DNA: TGTGCCAGCATCTCGTCGCTAGGTCGGAATGAGCAGTTCTTC
clone size: NA; V gene: TRBV20-1; J gene: TRBJ1-6; D gene: NA; CDR3 protein: CSARLSGPKNSPLHF; CDR3 DNA: TGCAGTGCTAGATTGAGTGGCCCAAAAAATTCACCCCTCCACTTT
clone size: many; V gene: TRBV10-1; J gene: TRBJ2-7; D gene: TRBD1; CDR3 protein: CASSPPGAGGGEQYF; CDR3 DNA: TGCGCCAGCAGTCCCCCCGGGGCAGGGGGCGGCGAGCAGTACTTC
clone size: NA; V gene: TRBV7-3; J gene: TRBJ2-7; D gene: NA; CDR3 protein: CASSLLGQHYEQYF; CDR3 DNA: TGTGCCAGCAGCTTGTTGGGGCAGCACTACGAGCAGTACTTC
clone size: NA; V gene: TRBV6-5; J gene: TRBJ2-7; D gene: NA; CDR3 protein: CASSYSRAVGNYEQYF; CDR3 DNA: TGTGCCAGCAGTTACTCTCGGGCAGTCGGTAACTACGAGCAGTACTTC
clone size: once; V gene: TRBV10-2; J gene: TRBJ1-2; D gene: NA; CDR3 protein: CASSEDRPPTMSYTF; CDR3 DNA: TGCGCCAGCAGTGAAGACAGGCCCCCCACTATGTCCTACACCTTC
clone size: many; V gene: TRBV10-2; J gene: TRBJ1-2; D gene: TRBD1; CDR3 protein: CASSEFQGAQANYGYTF; CDR3 DNA: TGCGCCAGCAGTGAATTCCAGGGGGCCCAAGCTAACTATGGCTACACCTTC
clone size: NA; V gene: TRBV7-8; J gene: TRBJ2-5; D gene: NA; CDR3 protein: CASSLDRGGSETQYF; CDR3 DNA: TGTGCCAGCAGCTTAGATAGGGGGGGTTCGGAGACCCAGTACTTC
clone size: NA; V gene: TRBV7-9; J gene: TRBJ2-7; D gene: NA; CDR3 protein: CASSSVRDEDEQYF; CDR3 DNA: TGTGCCAGCAGCTCGGTAAGAGATGAGGACGAGCAGTACTTC
clone size: many; V gene: TRBV29-1; J gene: TRBJ2-7; D gene: NA; CDR3 protein: CSVGLGGSEQYF; CDR3 DNA: TGCAGCGTTGGGTTGGGTGGGAGTGAGCAGTACTTC
clone size: NA; V gene: TRBV29-1; J gene: TRBJ2-2; D gene: TRBD2; CDR3 protein: CSVEFLAGFPVYNEQFF; CDR3 DNA: TGCAGCGTTGAGTTCCTAGCGGGGTTCCCGGTCTACAATGAGCAGTTTTTT
clone size: NA; V gene: TRBV19; J gene: TRBJ1-6; D gene: TRBD1; CDR3 protein: CASSETGRASPLHF; CDR3 DNA: TGTGCCAGTAGCGAGACAGGGAGAGCCTCACCCCTCCACTTT